This is a list of T cell receptor beta chains from one sample in a study of shared clonotypes between healthy human individuals. Sequencing was performed with immunoSEQ multiplex PCR; in TCRdb, only in-frame clones are kept and a portion is missing. This sample has about 2 million clones, with less than 95% found just once. Material for sequencing was naive CD8+ T cells sorted from blood. Receptors originate from a man aged 18 to 29 in good health. The CDR3 runs from the conserved cysteine through the conserved F or W. The D gene is left open where the match is weak. Some rows have no size entry. The others give once, few or many, or a class for an expanded clone.

V	D	J	size	DNA	CDR3
TRBV15	-	TRBJ2-2	-	TGTGCCACCAGCACGCAATACGGGGAGCTGTTTTTT	CATSTQYGELFF
TRBV28	TRBD1	TRBJ1-4	-	TGTGCCAGCAGTTTGACCCCAGGGGGAGCAAATGAAAAACTGTTTTTT	CASSLTPGGANEKLFF
TRBV10-3	TRBD1	TRBJ2-3	-	TGTGCCATCAGTGAGTTAGGACAGGGCCCAGTCACAGATACGCAGTATTTT	CAISELGQGPVTDTQYF
TRBV11-2	TRBD1	TRBJ2-3	-	TGTGCCAGCAGCTTAGATCTTGGGGCAGGGGGACCAGATACGCAGTATTTT	CASSLDLGAGGPDTQYF
TRBV25-1	-	TRBJ2-1	-	TGTGCCAGCAACCCGAGGGGTATCGGCGCCAATGAGCAGTTCTTC	CASNPRGIGANEQFF
TRBV13	TRBD1	TRBJ2-3	-	TGTGCCAGCAGCTTAGGGACAGGGGGCACAGATACGCAGTATTTT	CASSLGTGGTDTQYF
TRBV7-8	TRBD1	TRBJ1-3	-	TGTGCCAGCAGCTTGGGACAGGTCTTGTCTGGAAACACCATATATTTT	CASSLGQVLSGNTIYF
TRBV7-8	-	TRBJ1-5	-	TGTGCCAGCAGCCCCGACAATAGCAATCAGCCCCAGCATTTT	CASSPDNSNQPQHF
TRBV13	-	TRBJ2-1	-	TGTGCCAGCAGCTTAGGAGGGGGACCCGACTCCTACAATGAGCAGTTCTTC	CASSLGGGPDSYNEQFF
TRBV5-5	TRBD1	TRBJ2-7	-	TGTGCCAGCAGGGTAACAGGGGAATTACCATACGAGCAGTACTTC	CASRVTGELPYEQYF
TRBV4-1	-	TRBJ1-4	-	TGCGCCAGCAGCCAAGATCTGGCAGTTGGGGATGAAAAACTGTTTTTT	CASSQDLAVGDEKLFF
TRBV6-6	-	TRBJ2-2	-	TGTGCCAGCAGTTCTCCAGAAGCGGGTGCCGGGGAGCTGTTTTTT	CASSSPEAGAGELFF
TRBV19	TRBD1	TRBJ2-3	-	TGTGCCAGTAGTACCCAACTTTTGGGACAGGGGTTAAGTGATACGCAGTATTTT	CASSTQLLGQGLSDTQYF
TRBV6-1	-	TRBJ2-7	-	TGTGCCAGCATGGGGTGGTACGAGCAGTACTTC	CASMGWYEQYF
TRBV7-3	-	TRBJ2-1	-	TGTGCCAGCAGCCATGACCGGGGGTACAATGAGCAGTTCTTC	CASSHDRGYNEQFF
TRBV6-5	TRBD2	TRBJ2-7	-	TGTGCCAGCAGTTACCAACTTAGCGGGGGATACGAGCAGTACTTC	CASSYQLSGGYEQYF
TRBV15	-	TRBJ2-3	-	TGTGCCACCAGCGCCCTCGGGGGAGGCACAGATACGCAGTATTTT	CATSALGGGTDTQYF
TRBV27	-	TRBJ2-7	-	TGTGCCAGCAGTTTATATGGGAGAGCTGGGGACGAGCAGTACTTC	CASSLYGRAGDEQYF
TRBV10-1	TRBD1	TRBJ1-1	-	TGCGCCAGCAGTGACGGGACAGGGCTGGCTGAAGCTTTCTTT	CASSDGTGLAEAFF
TRBV5-4	-	TRBJ2-7	-	TGTGCCAGCAGCTCAGGGGCCTCCTACGAGCAGTACTTC	CASSSGASYEQYF
TRBV6-1	-	TRBJ1-4	-	TGTGCCAGCAGTGAAGCGCGCAGCCTTAATGAAAAACTGTTTTTT	CASSEARSLNEKLFF
TRBV15	TRBD2	TRBJ2-3	-	TGTGCCACCAGCAGAGATGTTCTAGCGGGAGATACGCAGTATTTT	CATSRDVLAGDTQYF
TRBV29-1	-	TRBJ2-1	-	TGCAGCGTTGAGTCGGGACAATCCGATGAGCAGTTCTTC	CSVESGQSDEQFF
TRBV7-9	-	TRBJ2-2	-	TGTGCCAGCAGCTTAATCCCGGAACACACCGGGGAGCTGTTTTTT	CASSLIPEHTGELFF
TRBV27	-	TRBJ1-5	few	TGTGCCAGCAGTTTACTCGCAGGGAATCAGCCCCAGCATTTT	CASSLLAGNQPQHF
TRBV27	-	TRBJ1-6	-	TGTGCCAGCAGTTTATCTTCTGACGCGAATTCACCCCTCCACTTT	CASSLSSDANSPLHF
TRBV2	TRBD1	TRBJ1-6	-	TGTGCCAGCAGTGCCACCGGGACAGGGGAGATTCGGTATAATTCACCCCTCCACTTT	CASSATGTGEIRYNSPLHF
TRBV5-4	-	TRBJ1-6	-	TGTGCCAGCAGCCTGTCCGGGGGTGAATCACCCCTCCACTTT	CASSLSGGESPLHF
TRBV10-2	TRBD2	TRBJ2-2	-	TGCGCCAGCAGTGACCCTAGCGGGGTGACGAGGGGGGAGCTGTTTTTT	CASSDPSGVTRGELFF